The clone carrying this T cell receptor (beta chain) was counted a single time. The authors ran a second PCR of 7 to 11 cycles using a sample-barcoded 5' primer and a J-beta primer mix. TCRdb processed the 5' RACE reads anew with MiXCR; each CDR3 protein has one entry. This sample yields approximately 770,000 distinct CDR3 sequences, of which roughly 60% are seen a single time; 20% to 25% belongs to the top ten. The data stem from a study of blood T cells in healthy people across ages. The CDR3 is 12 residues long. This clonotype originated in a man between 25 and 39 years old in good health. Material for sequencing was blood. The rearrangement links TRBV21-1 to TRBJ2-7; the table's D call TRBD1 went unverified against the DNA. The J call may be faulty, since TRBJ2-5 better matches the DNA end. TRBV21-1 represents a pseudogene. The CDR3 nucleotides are TGTGCCAGCAGCATAACGACAGAGACCCAGTACTTC. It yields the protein CASSITTETQYF.